This T cell receptor (beta chain) appears in the sequencing data of a study of spatial heterogeneity in lung cancer. Broader study findings: Ubiquitous, expanded tumor-derived TCRs were more frequently observed in blood at resection than at follow-up.

Via MiXCR, TCRdb re-called the 5' RACE reads, giving one row per CDR3 protein. The sample shows 20,000 to 25,000 distinct CDR3 sequences, about 5% of them seen only once. Time point here: sample taken at primary tumor resection. From tumor, nontumor lung or frozen PBMC, whole RNA was taken unsorted for sequencing. Germline V gene lookup returns CDR1 KGHSH and CDR2 LQKENI. This CDR3 is 14 amino acids long. A word on this clonotype: Its target is unknown. This may come from a read error, since a much larger clone is one base off.

The chain employs TRBV18 and TRBJ1-6; D is possibly TRBD1 (5 bases). This TCR derives from a male donor with early-stage non-small cell lung cancer. Sequenced material: PBMCs, taken at surgery. Here the CDR3 DNA reads TGTACCAGCTCCGAGGGGCCGCCAGCTTCACCCCTCCACTTT. As protein: CTSSEGPPASPLHF.